This note documents a single T cell receptor beta chain sequence. Its antigen remains unknown. This record comes from a study of T cells after yellow fever vaccination. Overall study findings and caveats: Though it reached lower strength, the secondary response hit its peak faster, day 5 versus 15.

5'RACE template switching added a universal primer site and UMIs to TCR cDNA. TCRdb reprocessed the 5' RACE reads via MiXCR and lists one record per CDR3 protein. The table lists 500,000 to 650,000 distinct CDR3 sequences, approximately 12% of them singletons. The CDR3 runs 16 residues. With V trimmed by 0 bases and J by 5 bases, 6 bases remained unmatched. CDR1 SGHRS and CDR2 YFSETQ come from the germline V gene. Source: PBMCs, taken on the day of the yellow fever booster vaccination. The sequence was obtained from a man aged 25 to 40 who received the YFV17D yellow fever vaccine. V is TRBV5-1 and J is TRBJ1-4; 8 bases are a match to TRBD1. The CDR3 reads CASSLAPGQVNEKLFF. CDR3 sequence (DNA): TGCGCCAGCAGCTTGGCCCCGGGACAGGTCAATGAAAAACTGTTTTTT.